A single sample gave rise to the 29 T cell receptor beta chains below, sequenced in a study of blood T cell repertoires in COVID-19. Clones were sequenced by immunoSEQ multiplex PCR, and TCRdb holds only the in-frame ones, with some missing. The sample comprises 300,000 to 450,000 clones, approximately 89% of which are singletons, and 3.9% rests with the top ten. Sequencing was performed on peripheral blood. These receptors all come from an older woman with COVID-19, enrolled during active disease.

V usage is TRBV6-6 and J usage is TRBJ1-5; tentative D call: TRBD1 (5 bases). From germline, CDR1 is MNHNY and CDR2 SVGAGI (reference sequence). V lost 6 bases and J 1 base, leaving 16 bases between the germline ends. The CDR3 length is 16 residues. The CDR3 region has the DNA TGTGCCAGCAGAAGGACGGGGGAGGTGAGCAATCAGCCCCAGCATTTT. It translates to CASRRTGEVSNQPQHF.

The CDR3 DNA is TGTGCCAGCAGCTTAGGACAGGGAGATCTCACTAATGAAAAACTGTTTTTT. This encodes CASSLGQGDLTNEKLFF. This chain joins TRBV7-9 and TRBJ1-4, with 7 bases fitting TRBD1. The CDR3 is made up of 17 amino acids. Germline CDR1 is SEHNR and CDR2 is FQNEAQ (reference sequence). With V trimmed by 1 base and J by 2 bases, 7 bases remained unmatched.

The chain recombines TRBV14 with TRBJ1-2; 7 positions agree with TRBD1. The CDR3 contains 15 residues. CDR1 and CDR2 (germline): SGHDN, FVKESK. Trimming at V came to 3 bases and at J to 7 bases, leaving 11 bases not matched to a gene. The CDR3 DNA follows: TGTGCCAGCAGCCAGGAGACAGGGCGAGGTCCTGGCTACACCTTC. Amino acids: CASSQETGRGPGYTF.

The CDR3 loop reads CASSWSGTGVLGEAFF. In DNA, the CDR3 is TGTGCCAGCAGCTGGTCCGGGACAGGGGTATTAGGTGAAGCTTTCTTT. This chain connects TRBV7-3 to TRBJ1-1, with 10 bases matching TRBD1. V gave up 4 bases and J gave up 7 bases; unmatched junction bases: 12. The CDR3 is made up of 16 amino acids. Per the germline V gene, CDR1 is SGHTA and CDR2 is FQGTGA. The full variable domain, with the rest looked up from reference TRBV7-3 and TRBJ1-1, is GAGVSQTPSNKVTEKGKYVELRCDPISGHTALYWYRQSLGQGPEFLIYFQGTGAADDSGLPNDRFFAVRPEGSVSTLKIQRTERGDSAVYLCASSWSGTGVLGEAFFGQGTRLTVV.

The CDR3: CASSPPGQVVDEQYF. The CDR3 nucleotides are TGTGCCAGCAGTCCGCCGGGACAGGTGGTTGACGAGCAGTACTTC. The chain joins TRBV27 to TRBJ2-7, with TRBD1 identical over 8 bases. The CDR3 covers 15 residues. CDR1 MNHEY and CDR2 SMNVEV come from the germline V gene (reference sequence). V lost 5 bases and J lost 5; bases outside the gene matches: 11.

The V call is TRBV11-2, the J call TRBJ2-4, with 9 bases that match TRBD2. CDR3 length: 15 amino acids. Germline CDR1 reads SGHAT; CDR2 reads FQNNGV. The trim removed 4 bases at V and 8 bases at J, leaving 9 bases unmatched. As DNA, the CDR3 is TGTGCCAGCAGCTCCGGTCGCGGGGGGGTGGACATTCAGTACTTC. Its translation is CASSSGRGGVDIQYF.

V and J are TRBV27 and TRBJ1-5; no clear D. The germline V and J ends were trimmed by 5 bases and 6 bases, with 14 bases remaining between them. CDR3 length: 14 residues. Germline CDR1 MNHEY, CDR2 SMNVEV (reference sequence). The CDR3 loop reads CASSQRSGGQPQHF. The CDR3, as DNA: TGTGCCAGCAGTCAGAGGAGTGGCGGTCAGCCCCAGCATTTT.

The V gene is TRBV9, the J gene TRBJ1-3, with 11 bases lining up with TRBD1. The CDR3 runs 17 residues. V lost 0 bases, J lost 3 bases, and 5 bases stayed unmatched. Germline lookup yields CDR1 SGDLS and CDR2 YYNGEE. The DNA of the CDR3 is TGTGCCAGCAGCGTAGGGGACAGGGGGGTTGGTGGAAACACCATATATTTT. Amino acid sequence: CASSVGDRGVGGNTIYF.

V usage is TRBV7-6 and J usage is TRBJ2-5; D unresolved. V lost 11 bases and J lost 0, with 7 bases in between. The CDR3 extends over 11 amino acids. Germline V gene sequence: CDR1 SGHVS, CDR2 FNYEAQ. This CDR3 reads CALEYQETQYF. The CDR3 region has the DNA TGTGCCTTGGAGTACCAAGAGACCCAGTACTTC.

Written as DNA, the CDR3 is TGTGCCAGCAGTCGCGACAGCCTAGCCAAAAACATTCAGTACTTC. Translation: CASSRDSLAKNIQYF. The chain combines TRBV6-5 with TRBJ2-4, with D possibly TRBD1 on 5 matching bases. This CDR3 has 15 residues. The V gene's germline CDR1 is MNHEY and CDR2 SVGAGI. Trimming removed 5 bases at V and 0 bases at J, with 11 bases between.

This clone was picked up one time. An end of the junction does not agree with germline; a read error may underlie this. This chain connects TRBV7-7 to TRBJ2-6; possibly TRBD2 for D (5 bases). The germline V gene encodes CDR1 SSHAT and CDR2 FNYEAQ (reference sequence). CDR3 size: 16 residues. The CDR3 DNA is TGTGCTAGCAGCTCGGGGTACGGGGTTGGGGCCAACGTCCTGACTTTC. Translating it yields CASSSGYGVGANVLTF.

The chain links TRBV29-1 to TRBJ1-1, with a weak D call TRBD1 (6 bases). This CDR3 has 14 amino acids. Per the germline V gene, CDR1 is SQVTM and CDR2 is ANQGSEA. V lost 6 bases and J lost 2, with 16 bases in between. This chain's CDR3 is CSVVFWTVNTEAFF. In DNA, the CDR3 is TGCAGCGTAGTTTTTTGGACAGTTAACACTGAAGCTTTCTTT.

J is TRBJ1-3 and V is TRBV5-1; maybe TRBD1 (5 bases). V was clipped by 4 bases and J by 8 bases, with 16 bases between them. The CDR3 covers 14 residues. Germline V gene data show CDR1 as SGHRS and CDR2 as YFSETQ. The CDR3 is CASSQGAAEDTIYF. CDR3 coding DNA: TGCGCCAGCAGCCAAGGGGCAGCCGAGGACACCATATATTTT.

The chain carries TRBV18 and TRBJ1-3, with D perhaps matching TRBD1 (6 bases). The V gene's germline CDR1 is KGHSH and CDR2 LQKENI. Trimming left V 0 bases short and J 2 bases short, with 8 bases between. The CDR3 spans 15 residues. The CDR3, as DNA: TGTGCCAGCTCACCACCGGGGGCGACTGGAAACACCATATATTTT. Residues: CASSPPGATGNTIYF.

The chain has TRBV7-3 and TRBJ1-3; 7 bases align to TRBD1. Germline CDR1 is SGHTA and CDR2 is FQGTGA. J gave up 0 bases and V 5 bases, and 7 bases lay outside the gene matches. The CDR3 length is 16 residues. CDR3 DNA sequence: TGTGCCAGCAGCCGAGGGGGCCCGGGCTCTGGAAACACCATATATTTT. This sequence encodes CASSRGGPGSGNTIYF. Filled out from reference TRBV7-3 and TRBJ1-3, the complete variable domain reads GAGVSQTPSNKVTEKGKYVELRCDPISGHTALYWYRQSLGQGPEFLIYFQGTGAADDSGLPNDRFFAVRPEGSVSTLKIQRTERGDSAVYLCASSRGGPGSGNTIYFGEGSWLTVV.

The V gene is TRBV7-2, the J gene TRBJ1-4, with D possibly matching TRBD1 (6 bases). V lost 0 bases to trimming and J lost 7 bases, with 12 bases between them. The CDR3 contains 15 residues. Germline CDR1 reads SGHTA; CDR2 reads FQGNSA. The CDR3 DNA follows: TGTGCCAGCAGCTTAGCTAGGGGGAGGGCTGAAAAACTGTTTTTT. Amino acids: CASSLARGRAEKLFF. The entire variable domain, with the rest obtained from reference TRBV7-2 and TRBJ1-4, is as follows: GAGVSQSPSNKVTEKGKDVELRCDPISGHTALYWYRQSLGQGLEFLIYFQGNSAPDKSGLPSDRFSAERTGGSVSTLTIQRTQQEDSAVYLCASSLARGRAEKLFFGSGTQLSVL.

The chain carries TRBV5-4 and TRBJ1-1; D gene ambiguous. From germline, CDR1 is SGHNT and CDR2 YYREEE (reference sequence). V lost 3 bases and J lost 4, with 16 bases in between. The CDR3 covers 15 residues. Written as DNA, the CDR3 is TGTGCCAGCAGCTACCGAACGCCTGGGAGCACTGAAGCTTTCTTT. Protein: CASSYRTPGSTEAFF.

This clone showed up just a few times. This chain's CDR3 is CASSSPSGVGMGGYTF. In nucleotides, the CDR3 is TGTGCCAGCAGCTCTCCGTCAGGGGTCGGCATGGGTGGCTACACCTTC. The V call is TRBV11-2, the J call TRBJ1-2; TRBD1 is a possible D gene (6 bases). V was cut by 4 bases and J by 7 bases, with 22 bases left in between. Germline loops: CDR1 SGHAT, CDR2 FQNNGV. This CDR3 region has 16 residues.

The CDR3 region is CASSGGGTDTQYF. CDR3 DNA: TGCGCCAGCAGTGGCGGGGGGACAGATACGCAGTATTTT. V usage is TRBV5-1 and J usage is TRBJ2-3; 8 nucleotides agree with TRBD2. J was trimmed by 3 bases and V by 5 bases; bases with no gene match: 2. This CDR3 has 13 amino acids. CDR1 is SGHRS, CDR2 YFSETQ, per germline. The entire variable domain, with the rest obtained from reference TRBV5-1 and TRBJ2-3, is as follows: KAGVTQTPRYLIKTRGQQVTLSCSPISGHRSVSWYQQTPGQGLQFLFEYFSETQRNKGNFPGRFSGRQFSNSRSEMNVSTLELGDSALYLCASSGGGTDTQYFGPGTRLTVL.

This chain joins TRBV5-1 and TRBJ1-3; 9 bases align to TRBD1. The germline V gene has CDR1 SGHRS and CDR2 YFSETQ. Trimming took 3 bases from V and 2 from J; bases not matched to a gene: 9. CDR3 length: 17 amino acids. CDR3 sequence: CASSSRTGVFTGNTIYF. CDR3 coding DNA: TGCGCCAGCAGCTCCCGGACAGGGGTTTTCACTGGAAACACCATATATTTT.

The CDR3 protein is CASSEGLAGVAQYF. CDR3 in DNA: TGTGCCAGCAGTGAAGGGCTAGCGGGGGTAGCGCAGTATTTT. The rearrangement uses TRBV6-4 and TRBJ2-3; 10 nucleotides match TRBD2. Germline V gene lookup returns CDR1 MRHNA and CDR2 SNTAGT. The CDR3 runs to 14 residues. Trimming removed 3 bases from V and 10 bases from J; junction bases left unmatched: 7.

The J gene is TRBJ2-6, the V gene TRBV7-8, with D perhaps TRBD1 (6 bases). In germline, CDR1 is SGHVS, CDR2 FQNEAQ. V gave up 3 bases and J gave up 0 bases, with 15 bases separating them. This CDR3 region has 18 residues. CDR3 DNA sequence: TGTGCCAGCAGCTTTTTCGGGACACTTAGCTCTGGGGCCAACGTCCTGACTTTC. Translation gives CASSFFGTLSSGANVLTF. The complete variable domain, with remaining parts taken from reference TRBV7-8 and TRBJ2-6, reads GAGVSQSPRYKVAKRGQDVALRCDPISGHVSLFWYQQALGQGPEFLTYFQNEAQLDKSGLPSDRFFAERPEGSVSTLKIQRTQQEDSAVYLCASSFFGTLSSGANVLTFGAGSRLTVL.

The V call is TRBV7-2, the J call TRBJ2-1, with TRBD2 as a possible D gene (5 bases). CDR3 length: 14 residues. V shed 4 bases and J shed 3 bases, with 10 bases lying between them. The germline V gene encodes CDR1 SGHTA and CDR2 FQGNSA. The chain's CDR3 is CASSSSRDYNEQFF. For the CDR3, the DNA is TGTGCCAGCAGCTCGTCCCGGGACTACAATGAGCAGTTCTTC. The full variable domain, in which reference TRBV7-2 and TRBJ2-1 provide the parts outside the CDR3, is GAGVSQSPSNKVTEKGKDVELRCDPISGHTALYWYRQSLGQGLEFLIYFQGNSAPDKSGLPSDRFSAERTGGSVSTLTIQRTQQEDSAVYLCASSSSRDYNEQFFGPGTRLTVL.

The V and J genes are TRBV11-3 and TRBJ1-1; TRBD1 matches at 7 bases. V lost 5 bases, J lost 5 bases, and 8 bases stayed unmatched. Germline V gene lookup returns CDR1 SGHNT and CDR2 YENEEA. The CDR3 extends over 14 amino acids. The chain's CDR3 is CASSNTGEGTEAFF. The CDR3 nucleotides read TGTGCCAGCAGCAACACAGGGGAAGGAACTGAAGCTTTCTTT.

The chain employs TRBV27 and TRBJ2-3, with a weak D call TRBD2 (7 bases). Trimming took 11 bases from V and 1 from J, leaving 16 bases between them. The length of the CDR3 is 14 residues. Germline V CDR1 and CDR2: MNHEY, SMNVEV (reference sequence). The CDR3 DNA reads TGTGCCGTACAAGGGGGGGCGGGCACAGATACGCAGTATTTT. Residues: CAVQGGAGTDTQYF.

The chain links TRBV6-1 to TRBJ2-1; 9 bases are shared with TRBD1. V dropped 2 bases and J dropped 4; count of bases not matched to a gene: 6. The CDR3 contains 16 residues. CDR1 and CDR2 from the germline V gene are MNHNS and SASEGT. The CDR3 sequence: CASSELGTGYYNEQFF. The CDR3 DNA reads as TGTGCCAGCAGTGAACTCGGGACAGGGTATTACAATGAGCAGTTCTTC.

The chain carries TRBV6-5 and TRBJ2-7, with 9 bases aligning to TRBD2. Per the germline V gene, CDR1 is MNHEY and CDR2 is SVGAGI. With 2 bases clipped from V and 6 bases from J, the junction kept 2 bases outside the gene matches. CDR3 length: 13 residues. CDR3 residues: CASSYSGGREQYF. The CDR3, as DNA: TGTGCCAGCAGTTACAGCGGGGGGCGCGAGCAGTACTTC.

This clone was observed a handful of times. This chain uses TRBV19 with TRBJ2-7; 12 bases are shared with TRBD1. The germline gives CDR1 LNHDA, CDR2 SQIVND (reference sequence). The CDR3 totals 14 residues. Germline trimming cut 5 bases from V and 5 bases from J; bases unmatched to any gene: 4. The CDR3 DNA follows: TGTGCCAGTAGTGGGGGACAGGGGGCCCACGAGCAGTACTTC. This codes for CASSGGQGAHEQYF.

The table lists this clone with a few counts. The rearrangement joins TRBV30 to TRBJ1-2; D not certain. The CDR3 totals 12 residues. The germline CDR1 and CDR2 sequences are GTSNPN and SVGIG (reference sequence). Trimming stripped 1 base from V and 4 bases from J, with 7 bases between. CDR3: CAWSENIYGYTF. The DNA of the CDR3 is TGTGCCTGGAGTGAGAACATCTATGGCTACACCTTC. The whole variable domain, filled in from reference TRBV30 and TRBJ1-2, reads SQTIHQWPATLVQPVGSPLSLECTVEGTSNPNLYWYRQAAGRGLQLLFYSVGIGQISSEVPQNLSASRPQDRQFILSSKKLLLSDSGFYLCAWSENIYGYTFGSGTRLTVV.